The present TCR beta chain was sequenced within a study of cytomegalovirus exposure and HLA in healthy donors. At the level of the study: About 79 million unique TCRs from HLA-typed donors were held in an early data release.

General observations from the study: TCR beta chains numbering some 160 were designated cytomegalovirus-associated. A later analysis by the authors found several of the most significant clusters apparently linked to common viral pathogens.

Regarding this clone: As yet, its antigen is unknown.

60 Vbeta and 13 Jbeta primers were used in PCR. Clones were read by immunoSEQ multiplex PCR, and TCRdb kept only the in-frame ones, dropping some. The data hold fewer than 150,000 clones, with approximately 80% observed a single time. The CDR3 contains 14 residues. Germline CDR1 LNHDA, CDR2 SQIVND (reference sequence). V gave up 5 bases and J gave up 2 bases, with 12 bases separating them. The genes are TRBV19 and TRBJ1-1, with D hard to call. Material: PBMCs. The clonotype was recovered from a woman between 18 and 30 years old in good health and CMV-seronegative. The CDR3 is CASSPPPGNTEAFF. The CDR3 coding sequence is TGTGCCAGTAGTCCCCCGCCGGGAAACACTGAAGCTTTCTTT. The variable domain in full, completed from reference TRBV19 and TRBJ1-1, reads DGGITQSPKYLFRKEGQNVTLSCEQNLNHDAMYWYRQDPGQGLRLIYYSQIVNDFQKGDIAEGYSVSREKKESFPLTVTSAQKNPTAFYLCASSPPPGNTEAFFGQGTRLTVV.